Listed below are T cell receptor beta chains from one sample, sequenced in a study of T cells after posttransplantation cyclophosphamide. TCRdb keeps only in-frame clones here, not all; method: immunoSEQ multiplex PCR. The table records more than 30,000 clones without singletons, the ten largest covering approximately 1.1%. The specimen was PBMCs. All receptors come from a girl under 18 in good health, CMV-negative, and a related stem cell transplant donor. Each CDR3 is given with its conserved first and last residue. A D gene is named only where the DNA matches it firmly. Not all rows give a size; the values are once, few, many and, for expanded clones, a class.

J gene,V gene,D gene,clone size,CDR3 DNA,CDR3 protein
TRBJ1-1,TRBV30,.,few,TGTGCCTGGAGTTTTACCCCGGGACACCCGAACACTGAAGCTTTCTTT,CAWSFTPGHPNTEAFF
TRBJ1-2,TRBV2,TRBD1,many,TGTGCCAGCAGGGACCAACAGGGGGCGTATGGCTACACCTTC,CASRDQQGAYGYTF
TRBJ1-3,TRBV6-5,TRBD1,.,TGTGCCAGCAGTCCGACAGGGACTTCTGGAAACACCATATATTTT,CASSPTGTSGNTIYF
TRBJ2-3,TRBV12-5,.,many,TGTGCTAGTGGTTTAGGGAGGAGTTGGACAGATACGCAGTATTTT,CASGLGRSWTDTQYF
TRBJ2-7,TRBV25-1,.,few,TGTGCCAGCAGTTTTTACAACGAGCAGTACTTC,CASSFYNEQYF
TRBJ1-1,TRBV11-2,TRBD1,many,TGTGCCAGCAGCGGCCGAGACAGGGGGCAAGGGACTGAAGCTTTCTTT,CASSGRDRGQGTEAFF
TRBJ1-5,TRBV30,.,.,TGTGCCTGGAGTGTGTGGGACTACAATCAGCCCCAGCATTTT,CAWSVWDYNQPQHF
TRBJ1-1,TRBV2,.,many,TGTGCCAGCAGTGAGTACCAACTCGTTAAAGCTTTCTTT,CASSEYQLVKAFF
TRBJ1-4,TRBV27,TRBD1,many,TGTGCCAGCAGGGTACAGGGGGCGAGTAATGAAAAACTGTTTTTT,CASRVQGASNEKLFF
TRBJ2-5,TRBV5-1,TRBD2,few,TGCGCCAGCAGCTTGCGGCTGGCCTTAGCGGGGGTAAAAGAGACCCAGTACTTC,CASSLRLALAGVKETQYF
TRBJ1-4,TRBV18,.,many,TGTGCCAGCTCACGGACAGTAGCTAATGAAAAACTGTTTTTT,CASSRTVANEKLFF
TRBJ1-2,TRBV29-1,TRBD1,many,TGCAGCGCTGGGACAGGGGACGGCTATGGCTACACCTTC,CSAGTGDGYGYTF
TRBJ2-7,TRBV6-5,TRBD2,many,TGTGCCAGCAGTTACTTACTAGCGGGAGGGCCCCACGAGCAGTACTTC,CASSYLLAGGPHEQYF
TRBJ2-7,TRBV4-2,TRBD1,few,TGTGCCAGCAGCCGCGACAGGGGGCCTTCCTACGAGCAGTACTTC,CASSRDRGPSYEQYF
TRBJ2-7,TRBV28,TRBD1,many,TGTGCCAGCAGTTTATGGACAGGGTGGGTCAACGAGCAGTACTTC,CASSLWTGWVNEQYF
TRBJ2-1,TRBV5-1,.,many,TGCGCCAGCAGCGCCCCCGCTGGGCTAGCCCTCAATGAGCAGTTCTTC,CASSAPAGLALNEQFF
TRBJ1-1,TRBV6-5,.,many,TGTGCCAGCAGCCCTTTTCCAGGGAAGAACACTGAAGCTTTCTTT,CASSPFPGKNTEAFF
TRBJ2-1,TRBV9,TRBD2,few,TGTGCCAGCAGCGTAGGAGGACTAGCGGGAGCGGCCTACAATGAGCAGTTCTTC,CASSVGGLAGAAYNEQFF
TRBJ2-7,TRBV11-1,.,many,TGTGCCAGCAGCTTAGAGGGGGGGCGCAGCTACGAGCAGTACTTC,CASSLEGGRSYEQYF
TRBJ2-7,TRBV2,TRBD1,many,TGTGCCAGCAAGGGACAGGGGGCTGGCGAGCAGTACTTC,CASKGQGAGEQYF
TRBJ2-7,TRBV27,TRBD1,.,TGTGCCAGCAGTTACAGGGCCGGGACAGGCGGAGACGAGCAGTACTTC,CASSYRAGTGGDEQYF
TRBJ2-7,TRBV18,TRBD1,many,TGTGCCAGCTCGTACGACAGGGTTCGCTCCTACGAGCAGTACTTC,CASSYDRVRSYEQYF
TRBJ1-2,TRBV18,.,few,TGTGCCAGCTCTATGGGAGAAACTAACTATGGCTACACCTTC,CASSMGETNYGYTF
TRBJ1-3,TRBV10-1,TRBD1,many,TGCGCCAGCAGTGGGACAGGCTCTGGAAACACCATATATTTT,CASSGTGSGNTIYF
TRBJ1-1,TRBV15,.,many,TGTGCCACCAGCAGAGGTAGCAGGGACACTGAAGCTTTCTTT,CATSRGSRDTEAFF
TRBJ1-1,TRBV27,TRBD1,.,TGTGCCAGCAGTTTATCAGGGGGCCGGCGCACTGAAGCTTTCTTT,CASSLSGGRRTEAFF
TRBJ2-3,TRBV7-3,TRBD2,few,TGTGCCAGCAGCCGACTAGCGGGGGCTATGGTTACGCAGTATTTT,CASSRLAGAMVTQYF
TRBJ1-2,TRBV5-6,TRBD1,many,TGTGCCAGCAGCTTGGCCGGCAGGGGGCGGGAAGGTGGCTACACCTTC,CASSLAGRGREGGYTF
TRBJ1-5,TRBV28,.,few,TGTGCCAGCAGTTTACAGGGGCTTTATAGCAATCAGCCCCAGCATTTT,CASSLQGLYSNQPQHF
TRBJ2-2,TRBV9,TRBD1,many,TGTGCCAGCAGCGTAGGGACAGGGGGGGCTGCCGGGGAGCTGTTTTTT,CASSVGTGGAAGELFF
TRBJ2-7,TRBV7-6,TRBD2,many,TGTGCCAGCAGCCGGGGGGGGGAATCCTACGAGCAGTACTTC,CASSRGGESYEQYF
TRBJ2-7,TRBV27,.,few,TGTGCCAGCAGCTTCGGACAGACCTACGAGCAGTACTTC,CASSFGQTYEQYF
TRBJ1-2,TRBV5-1,.,many,TGCGCCAGCAGCTTGGACGGGTATGGCTACACCTTC,CASSLDGYGYTF
TRBJ2-2,TRBV6-1,TRBD1,many,TGTGCCAGCAGTGCCCCGGGACAGCTTTACACCGGGGAGCTGTTTTTT,CASSAPGQLYTGELFF
TRBJ2-3,TRBV28,TRBD1,few,TGTGCCAGCAGAGTGACAGGGGGGGGCACAGATACGCAGTATTTT,CASRVTGGGTDTQYF
TRBJ2-7,TRBV4-2,TRBD2,many,TGTGCCAGCAGCCAAGGCCTAGCGGGAGAATCCTACGAGCAGTACTTC,CASSQGLAGESYEQYF
TRBJ2-7,TRBV27,TRBD1,many,TGTGCCAGCAGCCTGCTGACAGGGTCCTACGAGCAGTACTTC,CASSLLTGSYEQYF
TRBJ2-6,TRBV18,.,many,TGTGCCAGCTCAGACTTCTCTGGGGCCAACGTCCTGACTTTC,CASSDFSGANVLTF
TRBJ2-7,TRBV6-1,TRBD1,many,TGTGCCAGCAGTGGGACAGGGGTCTACGAGCAGTACTTC,CASSGTGVYEQYF
TRBJ2-7,TRBV28,TRBD2,.,TGTGCCAGCAGTTTATCGGGGACTAGCGGGAGGCCCTCCTACGAGCAGTACTTC,CASSLSGTSGRPSYEQYF
TRBJ2-2,TRBV5-4,.,.,TGTGCCAGCAGCTCGACAGCCGCGAACACCGGGGAGCTGTTTTTT,CASSSTAANTGELFF
TRBJ1-1,TRBV20-1,.,many,TGCAGTGCCCCGGGAGTCACTGAAGCTTTCTTT,CSAPGVTEAFF
TRBJ2-5,TRBV6-1,TRBD2,few,TGTGCCAGCAGTAAACTAGCGGGGGGGCGGGAGACCCAGTACTTC,CASSKLAGGRETQYF
TRBJ2-7,TRBV5-4,.,many,TGTGCCAGCAGCTTAGGAGTTGGCTACGAGCAGTACTTC,CASSLGVGYEQYF
TRBJ2-1,TRBV2,TRBD1,many,TGTGCCAGCACGGCAGGGGGTATTTCCTACAATGAGCAGTTCTTC,CASTAGGISYNEQFF
TRBJ1-2,TRBV15,.,many,TGTGCCACCAGCAGAGGAGGGAACTATGGCTACACCTTC,CATSRGGNYGYTF
TRBJ1-1,TRBV6-6,TRBD1,many,TGTGCCAGCAGCCGTCAAGACAGGGAGGCTGAAGCTTTCTTT,CASSRQDREAEAFF
TRBJ2-4,TRBV27,.,.,TGTGCCAGCAGTTTTGTTCCCTTCAGCAAAAACATTCAGTACTTC,CASSFVPFSKNIQYF
TRBJ2-5,TRBV30,.,.,TGTGCCTGGACCTGGGGGGGGGCGAGATGCGAGACCCAGTACTTC,CAWTWGGARCETQYF
TRBJ1-2,TRBV19,TRBD1,many,TGTGCCAGTATAAACAGGGGAATAAGAGGCTACACCTTC,CASINRGIRGYTF
TRBJ1-1,TRBV28,TRBD1,.,TGTGCCAGCAGTTTATGGGGACAGATGAACACTGAAGCTTTCTTT,CASSLWGQMNTEAFF
TRBJ1-5,TRBV2,.,many,TGTGCCAGCAGTGAAGAGGACATCGGTGGTTATAGCAATCAGCCCCAGCATTTT,CASSEEDIGGYSNQPQHF
TRBJ2-5,TRBV7-2,.,many,TGTGCCAGCAGCACCCAGGGTGTCCAAGAGACCCAGTACTTC,CASSTQGVQETQYF